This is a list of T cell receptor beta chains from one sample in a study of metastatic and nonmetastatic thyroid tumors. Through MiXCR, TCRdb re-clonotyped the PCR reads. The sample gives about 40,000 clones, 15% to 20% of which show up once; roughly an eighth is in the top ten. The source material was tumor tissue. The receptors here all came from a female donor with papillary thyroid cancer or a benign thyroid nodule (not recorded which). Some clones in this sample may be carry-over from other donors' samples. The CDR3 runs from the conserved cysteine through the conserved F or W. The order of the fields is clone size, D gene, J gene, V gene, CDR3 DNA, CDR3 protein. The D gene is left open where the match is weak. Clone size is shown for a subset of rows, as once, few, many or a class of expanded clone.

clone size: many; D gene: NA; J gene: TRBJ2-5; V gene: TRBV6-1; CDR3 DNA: TGTGCCAGCCGGATTCGAGGGGGGGGGGGGACCCAGTACTTC; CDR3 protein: CASRIRGGGGTQYF
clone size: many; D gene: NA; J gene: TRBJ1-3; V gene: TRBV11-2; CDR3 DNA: TGTGCCAGCAGCTTACACAGGGCAGACACCATATATTTT; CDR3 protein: CASSLHRADTIYF
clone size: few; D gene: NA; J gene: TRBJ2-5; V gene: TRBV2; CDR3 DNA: TGTGCCAGCAGCCCTCTATGGGTGGAGACCCAGTACTTC; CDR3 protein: CASSPLWVETQYF
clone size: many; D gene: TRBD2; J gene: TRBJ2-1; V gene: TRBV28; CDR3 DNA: TGTGCCAGCAGGACCGGACTAGCGGGAAGTAATGAGCAGTTCTTC; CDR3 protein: CASRTGLAGSNEQFF
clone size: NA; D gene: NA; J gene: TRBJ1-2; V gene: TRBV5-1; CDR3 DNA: TGCGCCAGCAGCCTGGAGGGTGCGGGTGGCTACACCTTC; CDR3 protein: CASSLEGAGGYTF
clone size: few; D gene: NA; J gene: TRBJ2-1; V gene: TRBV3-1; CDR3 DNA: TGTGCCAGCAGCCAAGATCTACAGATTAATGAGCAGTTCTTC; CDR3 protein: CASSQDLQINEQFF
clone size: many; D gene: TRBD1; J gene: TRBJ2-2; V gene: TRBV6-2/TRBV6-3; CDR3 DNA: TGTGCCAGCAGGCGGACAGGGGGCGCCGGGGAGCTGTTTTTT; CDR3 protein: CASRRTGGAGELFF
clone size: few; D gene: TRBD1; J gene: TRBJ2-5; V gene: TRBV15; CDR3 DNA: TGTGCCACCAGCCTGGACAGGGGGCAAGAGACCCAGTACTTC; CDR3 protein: CATSLDRGQETQYF
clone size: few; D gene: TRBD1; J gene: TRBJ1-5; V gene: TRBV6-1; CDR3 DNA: TGTGCCAGCAGAGCCCGGGACAGGCCCAATCAGCCCCAGCATTTT; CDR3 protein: CASRARDRPNQPQHF
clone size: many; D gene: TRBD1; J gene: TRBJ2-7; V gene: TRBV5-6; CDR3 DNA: TGTGCCAGCACCCCCGGGGGACAGGGGGTCTACGAGCAGTACTTC; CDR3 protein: CASTPGGQGVYEQYF
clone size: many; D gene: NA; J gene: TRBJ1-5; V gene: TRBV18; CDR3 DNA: TGTGCCAGCTCGACGAGTGGGTTGAATCAGCCCCAGCATTTT; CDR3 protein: CASSTSGLNQPQHF
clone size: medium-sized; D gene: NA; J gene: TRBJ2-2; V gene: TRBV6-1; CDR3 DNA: TGTGCCAGCAAACGGACGGACAACACCGGGGAGCTGTTTTTT; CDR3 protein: CASKRTDNTGELFF
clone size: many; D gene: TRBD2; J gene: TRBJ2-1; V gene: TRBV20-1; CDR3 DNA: TGCAGTGCTAGAGAATTAGCGGGGGGGCAAAATGAGCAGTTCTTC; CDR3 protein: CSARELAGGQNEQFF
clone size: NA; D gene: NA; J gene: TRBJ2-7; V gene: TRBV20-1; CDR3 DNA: TGCAGTGTGACAAGGGGTACCACCTACGAGCAGTACTTC; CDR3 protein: CSVTRGTTYEQYF
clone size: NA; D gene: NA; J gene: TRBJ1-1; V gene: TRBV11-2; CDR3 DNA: TGTGCCAGCAGCCCCCAACCCGTCAGATCAGGATGTGAAGCTTTCTTT; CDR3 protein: CASSPQPVRSGCEAFF
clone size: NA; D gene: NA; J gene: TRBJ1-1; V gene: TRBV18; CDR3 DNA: TGTGCCAGCTCACCCCTTAATGAAGCTTTCTTT; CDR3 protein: CASSPLNEAFF
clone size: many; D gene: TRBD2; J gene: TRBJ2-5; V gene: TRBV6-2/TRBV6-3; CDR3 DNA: TGTGCCAGCAGTGTTCCTAGCGGGGGGGCCCAAGAGACCCAGTACTTC; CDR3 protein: CASSVPSGGAQETQYF
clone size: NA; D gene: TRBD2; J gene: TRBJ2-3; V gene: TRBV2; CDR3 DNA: TGTGCCAGCAGGGCACGACTAGCGGGAATGACAGATACGCAGTATTTT; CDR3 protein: CASRARLAGMTDTQYF
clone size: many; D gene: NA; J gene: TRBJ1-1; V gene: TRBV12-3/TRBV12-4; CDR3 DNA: TGTGCCAGCACTCTCTTGGGGATGAACACTGAAGCTTTCTTT; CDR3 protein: CASTLLGMNTEAFF
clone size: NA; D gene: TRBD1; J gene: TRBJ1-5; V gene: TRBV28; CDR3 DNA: TGTGCCAGCAGCCGGGACAGCCGGGTTTATCAGCCCCAGCATTTT; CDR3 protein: CASSRDSRVYQPQHF
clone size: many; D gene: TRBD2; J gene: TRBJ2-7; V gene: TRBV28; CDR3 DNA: TGTGCCAGCAGTCCCTTAGGTAGCGGGAGCTCGGACGAGCAGTACTTC; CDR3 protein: CASSPLGSGSSDEQYF
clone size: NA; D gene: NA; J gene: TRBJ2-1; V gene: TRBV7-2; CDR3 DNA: TGTGCCAGCTCGGTGTCGGGCAATGAGCAGTTCTTC; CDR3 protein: CASSVSGNEQFF
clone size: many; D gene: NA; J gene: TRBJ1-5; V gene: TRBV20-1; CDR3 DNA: TGCAGTGCTAGAGATTGGACACCCAATCAGCCCCAGCATTTT; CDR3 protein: CSARDWTPNQPQHF
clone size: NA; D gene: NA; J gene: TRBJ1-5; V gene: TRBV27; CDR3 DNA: TGTGCCAGCAGCGAGAGGGGGGATCAGCCCCAGCATTTT; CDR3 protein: CASSERGDQPQHF
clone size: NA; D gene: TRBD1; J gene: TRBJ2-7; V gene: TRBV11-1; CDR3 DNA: TGTGCCAGCTCCCCCCCCGCGGGACAGGGGGCCTACGAGCAGTACTTC; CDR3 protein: CASSPPAGQGAYEQYF
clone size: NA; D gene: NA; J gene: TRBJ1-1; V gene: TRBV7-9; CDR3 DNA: TGTGCCAGCAGCTTAGGGGGGGGGAGCACTGAAGCTTTCTTT; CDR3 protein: CASSLGGGSTEAFF
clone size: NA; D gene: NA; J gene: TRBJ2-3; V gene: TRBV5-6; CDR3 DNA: TGTGCCAGCAGCTTACCTGGGGGAGATACGCAGTATTTT; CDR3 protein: CASSLPGGDTQYF
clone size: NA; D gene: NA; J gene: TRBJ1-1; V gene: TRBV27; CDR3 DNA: TGTGCCAGCAGTTTATCGAGGTCATCGAGGGGGGGGTTCACTGAAGCTTTCTTT; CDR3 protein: CASSLSRSSRGGFTEAFF
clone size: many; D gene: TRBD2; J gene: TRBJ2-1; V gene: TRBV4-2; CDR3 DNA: TGTGCCAGCAGCCAAGATGGACTAGCGGGGGTCGTGCACAATGAGCAGTTCTTC; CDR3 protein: CASSQDGLAGVVHNEQFF
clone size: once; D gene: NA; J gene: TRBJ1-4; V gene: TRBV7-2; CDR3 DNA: TGTGCCAGCAGCTTAGAGCTTAATGAAAAACTGTTTTTT; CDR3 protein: CASSLELNEKLFF
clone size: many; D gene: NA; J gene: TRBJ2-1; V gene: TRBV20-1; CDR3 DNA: TGCAGTGCTAGGGAAGCGGGGACAATCTACAATGAGCAGTTCTTC; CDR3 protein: CSAREAGTIYNEQFF
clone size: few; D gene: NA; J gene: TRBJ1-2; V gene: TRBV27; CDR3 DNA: TGTGCCAGCAGTTTAACAGGGTACTATGGCTACACCTTC; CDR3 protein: CASSLTGYYGYTF
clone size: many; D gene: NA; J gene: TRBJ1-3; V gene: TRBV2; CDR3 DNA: TGTGCCAGCAGTGACGTACAGGGCAAACCAAGAGGAGGAAACACCATATATTTT; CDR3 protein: CASSDVQGKPRGGNTIYF
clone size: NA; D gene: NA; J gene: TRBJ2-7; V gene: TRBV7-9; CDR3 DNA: TGTGCCAGCAGCTTCTCAGACCCCTACGAGCAGTACTTC; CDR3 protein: CASSFSDPYEQYF
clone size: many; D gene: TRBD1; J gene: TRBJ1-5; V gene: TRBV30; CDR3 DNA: TGTGCCTGCGAGGACCGGGACAGGGGTCATCAGCCCCAGCATTTT; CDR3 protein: CACEDRDRGHQPQHF
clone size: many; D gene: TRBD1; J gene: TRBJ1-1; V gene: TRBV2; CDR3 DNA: TGTGCCAGCAGGGGACAGGGCAGGACTGAAGCTTTCTTT; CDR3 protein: CASRGQGRTEAFF
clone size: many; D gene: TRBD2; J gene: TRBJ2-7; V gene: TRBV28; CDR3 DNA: TGTGCCAGCAGTTTAGCGGCGGGAGGGTCCTACGAGCAGTACTTC; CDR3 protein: CASSLAAGGSYEQYF
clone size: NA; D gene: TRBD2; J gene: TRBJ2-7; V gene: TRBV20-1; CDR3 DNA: TGCAGTGCCTTACGAATCGGGACTAGCGGGAGGACCACCTACGAGCAGTACTTC; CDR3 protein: CSALRIGTSGRTTYEQYF
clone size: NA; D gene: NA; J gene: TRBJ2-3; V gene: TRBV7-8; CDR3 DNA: TGTGCCATCAGCGCCCTTATCGTCGATACGCAGTATTTT; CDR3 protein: CAISALIVDTQYF
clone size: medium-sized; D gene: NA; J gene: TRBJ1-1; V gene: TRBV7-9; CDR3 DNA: TGTGCCAGCAGCCGCCGGAACACTGAAGCTTTCTTT; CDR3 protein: CASSRRNTEAFF
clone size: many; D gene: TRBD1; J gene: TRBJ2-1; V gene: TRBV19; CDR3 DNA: TGTGCCAGTAGTATGGGGACAGGGAACTACAATGAGCAGTTCTTC; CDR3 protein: CASSMGTGNYNEQFF
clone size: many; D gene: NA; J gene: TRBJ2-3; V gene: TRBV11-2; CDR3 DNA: TGTGCCAGCAGCTTAGGAAGGTCAGATACGCAGTATTTT; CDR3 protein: CASSLGRSDTQYF
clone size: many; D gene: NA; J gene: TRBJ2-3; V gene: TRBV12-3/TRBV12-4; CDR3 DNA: TGTGCCAGCAACCCCGGGGGCCCCGACACAGATACGCAGTATTTT; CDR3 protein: CASNPGGPDTDTQYF
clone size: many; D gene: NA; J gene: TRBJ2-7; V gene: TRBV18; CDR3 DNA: TGTGCCAGCTCAACGTACGACTCCTACGAGCAGTACTTC; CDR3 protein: CASSTYDSYEQYF
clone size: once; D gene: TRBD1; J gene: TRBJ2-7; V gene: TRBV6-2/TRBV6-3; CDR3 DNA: TGTGCCAGCAGTTACCCGGAAGGACAGGGGCCCTCTCGATACTACGAGCAGTACTTC; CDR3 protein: CASSYPEGQGPSRYYEQYF
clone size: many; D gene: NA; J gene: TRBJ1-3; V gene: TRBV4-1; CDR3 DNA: TGCGCCAGCAGCCAAGATCATCGAAACACCATATATTTT; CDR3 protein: CASSQDHRNTIYF
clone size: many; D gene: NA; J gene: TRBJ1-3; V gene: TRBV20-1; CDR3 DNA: TGCAGTGCTAGAGAGGGAAACACCATATATTTT; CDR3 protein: CSAREGNTIYF
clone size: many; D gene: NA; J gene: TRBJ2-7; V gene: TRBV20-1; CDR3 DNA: TGCAGTGCTAGAAAGTGGTCAGACCAAACAGAGCAGTACTTC; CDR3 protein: CSARKWSDQTEQYF
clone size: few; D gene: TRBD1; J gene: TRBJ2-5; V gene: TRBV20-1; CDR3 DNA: TGCAGTGCTCAAGGGACAGGGAGGGAGACCCAGTACTTC; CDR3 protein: CSAQGTGRETQYF
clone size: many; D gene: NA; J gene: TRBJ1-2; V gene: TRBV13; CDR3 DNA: TGTGCCAGCAGCCCCTGGGGGAACTATGGCTACACCTTC; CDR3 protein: CASSPWGNYGYTF